This T cell receptor (beta chain) was identified during a study of response to subunit inactivated influenza vaccine (dated by TCRdb to between 2018 and 2020). General notes on the study: Deep quantitative profiling of the T cell receptor repertoire was used in the study to follow responses to a trivalent subunit inactivated influenza vaccine. What the authors observed across the whole study: According to the authors, only a limited number of new T cells may be recruited by each seasonal influenza vaccination.

Library preparation employed RT-PCR. For sequencing, an Illumina HiSeq 2500 was employed. TCRdb applied fastp at Q25 and MiXCR to the public reads, then kept only in-frame beta chains. Each entry merges the rows of one CDR3 protein and shows their most common DNA and genes. The table for this sample lists around 490,000 distinct CDR3 sequences; approximately 7.6% of them were counted only once. 10% to 15% of the sample is taken by the ten largest. In its sample, this clonotype was seen many times. No antigen is known for it. No base quality values were provided; no much bigger clone lies one nucleotide off. CDR1 ENHRY and CDR2 SYGVKD were looked up in the germline V gene. V loses 4 bases of germline sequence and J loses 1 base, and the interval between the two ends is 13 bases. CDR3 length: 16 amino acids, cysteine to phenylalanine. Just CDR3 DNA is preserved here, 48 bases in frame from base 1.

The chain is made from TRBV10-3 and TRBJ2-2; no confident D gene assignment can be made. This clonotype was obtained from a man aged 45 to 70 who received an inactivated influenza vaccine. Donor details come from another sample of the same person, matched by shared clones. Sequencing was performed on PBMCs from blood, taken less than 30 months after vaccination. The CDR3 reads CAISGSRQKNTGELFF. The sequenced DNA: TGTGCCATCAGTGGATCAAGGCAGAAGAACACCGGGGAGCTGTTTTTT.